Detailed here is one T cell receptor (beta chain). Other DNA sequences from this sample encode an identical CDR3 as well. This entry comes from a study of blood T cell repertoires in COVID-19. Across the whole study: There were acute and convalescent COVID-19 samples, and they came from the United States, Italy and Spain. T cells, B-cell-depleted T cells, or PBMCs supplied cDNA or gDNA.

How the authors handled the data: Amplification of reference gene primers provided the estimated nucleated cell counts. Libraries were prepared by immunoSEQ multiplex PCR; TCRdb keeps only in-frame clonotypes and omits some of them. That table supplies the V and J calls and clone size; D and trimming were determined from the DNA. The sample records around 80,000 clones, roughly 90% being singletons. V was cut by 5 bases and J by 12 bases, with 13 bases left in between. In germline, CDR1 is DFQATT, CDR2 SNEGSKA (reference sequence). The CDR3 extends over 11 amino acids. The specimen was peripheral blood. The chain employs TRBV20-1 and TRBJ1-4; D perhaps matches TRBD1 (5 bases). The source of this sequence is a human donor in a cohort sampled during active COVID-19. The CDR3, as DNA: TGCAGTGCTGCTCCAGGGAATGAACTGTTTTTT. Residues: CSAAPGNELFF.